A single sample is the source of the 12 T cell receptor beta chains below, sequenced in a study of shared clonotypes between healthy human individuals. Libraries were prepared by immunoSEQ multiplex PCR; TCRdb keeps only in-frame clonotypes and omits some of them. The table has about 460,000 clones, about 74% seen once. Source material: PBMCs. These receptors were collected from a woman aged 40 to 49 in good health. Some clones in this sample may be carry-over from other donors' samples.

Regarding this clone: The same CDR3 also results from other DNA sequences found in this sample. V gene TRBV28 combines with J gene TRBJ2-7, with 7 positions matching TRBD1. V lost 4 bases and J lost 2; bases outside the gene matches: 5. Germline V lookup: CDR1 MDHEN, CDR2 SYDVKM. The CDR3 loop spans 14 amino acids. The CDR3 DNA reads TGTGCCAGCAGTTCCCCCGGGACAGCCTACGAGCAGTACTTC. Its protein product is CASSSPGTAYEQYF.

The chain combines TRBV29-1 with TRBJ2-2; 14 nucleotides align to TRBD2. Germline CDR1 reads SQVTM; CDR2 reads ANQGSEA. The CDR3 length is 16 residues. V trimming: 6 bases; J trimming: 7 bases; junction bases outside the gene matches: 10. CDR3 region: CSVRRLAGGPVGELFF. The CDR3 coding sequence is TGCAGCGTCCGACGACTAGCGGGAGGGCCGGTCGGGGAGCTGTTTTTT.

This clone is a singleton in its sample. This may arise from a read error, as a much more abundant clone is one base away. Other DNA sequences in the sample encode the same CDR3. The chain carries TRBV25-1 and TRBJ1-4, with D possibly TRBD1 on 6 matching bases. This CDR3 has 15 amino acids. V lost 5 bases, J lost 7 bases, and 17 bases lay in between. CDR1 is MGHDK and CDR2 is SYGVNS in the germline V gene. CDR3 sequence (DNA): TGTGCCAGCAGTCAAGGGACGGGGGGCTTTGAAAAACTGTTTTTT. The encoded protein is CASSQGTGGFEKLFF.

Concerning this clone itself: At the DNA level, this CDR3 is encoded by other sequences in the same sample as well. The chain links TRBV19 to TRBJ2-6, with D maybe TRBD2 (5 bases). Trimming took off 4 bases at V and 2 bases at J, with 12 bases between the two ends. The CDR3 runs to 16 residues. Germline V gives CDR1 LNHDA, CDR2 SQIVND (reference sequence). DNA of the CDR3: TGTGCCAGTAGTAACGGGATTCGCACTGGGGCCAACGTCCTGACTTTC. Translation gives CASSNGIRTGANVLTF. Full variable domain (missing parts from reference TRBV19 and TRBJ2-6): DGGITQSPKYLFRKEGQNVTLSCEQNLNHDAMYWYRQDPGQGLRLIYYSQIVNDFQKGDIAEGYSVSREKKESFPLTVTSAQKNPTAFYLCASSNGIRTGANVLTFGAGSRLTVL.

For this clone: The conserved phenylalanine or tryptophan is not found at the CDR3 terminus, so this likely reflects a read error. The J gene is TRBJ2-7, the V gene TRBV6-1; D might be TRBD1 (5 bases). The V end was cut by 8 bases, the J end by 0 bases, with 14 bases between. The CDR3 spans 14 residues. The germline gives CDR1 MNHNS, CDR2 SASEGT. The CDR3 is CASGRTLASYEQYL. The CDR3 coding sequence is TGTGCCAGCGGAAGGACACTTGCCTCCTACGAGCAGTACCTC.

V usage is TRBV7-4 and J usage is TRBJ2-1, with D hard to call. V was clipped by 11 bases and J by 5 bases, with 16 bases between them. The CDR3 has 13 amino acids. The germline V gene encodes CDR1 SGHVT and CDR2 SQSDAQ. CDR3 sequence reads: CAAGRSLNNEQFF. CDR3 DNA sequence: TGTGCCGCCGGCCGCAGTCTAAACAATGAGCAGTTCTTC.

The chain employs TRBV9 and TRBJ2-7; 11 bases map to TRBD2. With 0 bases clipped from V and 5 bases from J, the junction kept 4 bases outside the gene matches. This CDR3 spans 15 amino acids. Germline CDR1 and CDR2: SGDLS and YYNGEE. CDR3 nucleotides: TGTGCCAGCAGCGTAGGGCTAGCGGGAGGACACGAGCAGTACTTC. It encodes CASSVGLAGGHEQYF.

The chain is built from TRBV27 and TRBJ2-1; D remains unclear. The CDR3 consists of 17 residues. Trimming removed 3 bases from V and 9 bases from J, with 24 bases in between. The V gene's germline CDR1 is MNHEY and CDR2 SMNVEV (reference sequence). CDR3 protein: CASSFFRSALSSSEQFF. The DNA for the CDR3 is TGTGCCAGCAGTTTTTTCAGGAGCGCTCTGTCATCCTCTGAGCAGTTCTTC.

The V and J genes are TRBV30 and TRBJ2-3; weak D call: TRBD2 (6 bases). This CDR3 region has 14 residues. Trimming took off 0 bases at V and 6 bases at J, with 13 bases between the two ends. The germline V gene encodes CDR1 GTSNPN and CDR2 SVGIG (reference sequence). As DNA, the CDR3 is TGTGCCTGGAGTGTACGAGGAGGGGTCGATACGCAGTATTTT. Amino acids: CAWSVRGGVDTQYF. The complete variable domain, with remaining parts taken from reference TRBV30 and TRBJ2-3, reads SQTIHQWPATLVQPVGSPLSLECTVEGTSNPNLYWYRQAAGRGLQLLFYSVGIGQISSEVPQNLSASRPQDRQFILSSKKLLLSDSGFYLCAWSVRGGVDTQYFGPGTRLTVL.

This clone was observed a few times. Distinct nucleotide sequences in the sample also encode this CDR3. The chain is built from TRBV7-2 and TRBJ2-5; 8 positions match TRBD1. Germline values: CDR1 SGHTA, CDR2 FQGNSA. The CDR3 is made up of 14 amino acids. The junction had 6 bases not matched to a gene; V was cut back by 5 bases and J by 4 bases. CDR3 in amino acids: CASSPRQGSETQYF. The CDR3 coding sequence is TGTGCCAGCAGCCCCCGACAGGGGTCAGAGACCCAGTACTTC.

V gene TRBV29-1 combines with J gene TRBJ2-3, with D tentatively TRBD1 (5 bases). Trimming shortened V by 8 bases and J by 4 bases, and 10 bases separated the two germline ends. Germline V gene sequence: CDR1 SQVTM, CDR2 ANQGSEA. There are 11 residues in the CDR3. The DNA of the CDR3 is TGCAGCACATCCAGGGCAGATACGCAGTATTTT. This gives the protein CSTSRADTQYF.

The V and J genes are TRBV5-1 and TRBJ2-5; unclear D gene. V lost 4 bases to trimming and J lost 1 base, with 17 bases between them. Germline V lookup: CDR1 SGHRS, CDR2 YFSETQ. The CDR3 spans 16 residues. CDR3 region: CASSKGQVKTQETQYF. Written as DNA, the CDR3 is TGCGCCAGCAGCAAGGGCCAAGTCAAAACCCAAGAGACCCAGTACTTC.